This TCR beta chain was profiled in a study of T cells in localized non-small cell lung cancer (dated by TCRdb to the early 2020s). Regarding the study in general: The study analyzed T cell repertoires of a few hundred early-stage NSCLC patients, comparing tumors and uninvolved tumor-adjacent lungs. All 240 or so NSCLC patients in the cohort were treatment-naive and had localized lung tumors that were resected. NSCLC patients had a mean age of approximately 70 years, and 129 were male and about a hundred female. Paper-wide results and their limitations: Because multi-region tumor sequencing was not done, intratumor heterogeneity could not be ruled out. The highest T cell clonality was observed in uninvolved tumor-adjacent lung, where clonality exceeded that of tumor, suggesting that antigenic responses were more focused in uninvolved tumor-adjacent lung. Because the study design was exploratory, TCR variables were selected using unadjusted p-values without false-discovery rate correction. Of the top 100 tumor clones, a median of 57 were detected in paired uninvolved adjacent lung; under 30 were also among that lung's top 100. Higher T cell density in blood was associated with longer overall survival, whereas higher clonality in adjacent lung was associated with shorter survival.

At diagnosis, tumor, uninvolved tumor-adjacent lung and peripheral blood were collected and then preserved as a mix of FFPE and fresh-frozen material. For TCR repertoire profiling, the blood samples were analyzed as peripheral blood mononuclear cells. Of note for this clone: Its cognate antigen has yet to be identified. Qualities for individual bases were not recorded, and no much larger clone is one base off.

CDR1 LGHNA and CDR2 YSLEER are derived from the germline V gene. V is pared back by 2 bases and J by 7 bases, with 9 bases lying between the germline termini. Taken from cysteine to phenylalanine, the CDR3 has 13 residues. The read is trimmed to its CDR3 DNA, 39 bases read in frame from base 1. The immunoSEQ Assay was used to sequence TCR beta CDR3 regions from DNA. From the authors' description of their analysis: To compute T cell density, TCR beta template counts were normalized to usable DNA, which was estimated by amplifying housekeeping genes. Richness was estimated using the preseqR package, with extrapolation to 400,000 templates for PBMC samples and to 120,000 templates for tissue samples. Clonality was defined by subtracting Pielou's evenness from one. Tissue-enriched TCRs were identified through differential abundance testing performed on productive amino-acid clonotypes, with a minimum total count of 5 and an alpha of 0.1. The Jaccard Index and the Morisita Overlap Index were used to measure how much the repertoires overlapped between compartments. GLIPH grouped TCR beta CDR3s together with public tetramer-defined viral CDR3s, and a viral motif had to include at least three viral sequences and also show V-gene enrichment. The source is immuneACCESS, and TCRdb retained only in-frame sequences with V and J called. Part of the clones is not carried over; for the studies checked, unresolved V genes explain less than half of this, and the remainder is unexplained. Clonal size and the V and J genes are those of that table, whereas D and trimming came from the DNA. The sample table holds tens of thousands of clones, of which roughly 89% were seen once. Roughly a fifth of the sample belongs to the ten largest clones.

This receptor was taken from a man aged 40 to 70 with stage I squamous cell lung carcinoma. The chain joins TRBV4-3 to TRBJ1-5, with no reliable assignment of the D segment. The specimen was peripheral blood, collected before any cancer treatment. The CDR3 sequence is CASSQNSGQPQHF. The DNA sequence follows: TGCGCCAGCAGCCAAAACAGTGGCCAGCCCCAGCATTTT.